This entry features one TCR beta chain sequence. The antigen remains unidentified. Frozen PBMC stocks contributed roughly 2.1 micrograms of genomic DNA to the TCR beta libraries. The method was immunoSEQ multiplex PCR; TCRdb's version includes in-frame clones alone and lacks a portion of them. The sample shows some 150,000 clones, about 79% of them seen only once. These data are taken from a study of cytotoxic CD8 clonotypes in ibrutinib-treated CLL. On the study more broadly: Response samples came after a median about 13 months of treatment, range 6 to 36. Study-level results: Exceeding age-matched healthy donors, baseline clonality also tracked the counts of circulating CD8+ T cells.

CDR1 is MDHEN and CDR2 is SYDVKM in the germline V gene. The CDR3 has 15 amino acids. V dropped 9 bases and J dropped 5; count of bases not matched to a gene: 13. This clonotype was sampled from a human donor with chronic lymphocytic leukemia. The starting material was PBMCs, obtained after 12 months of ibrutinib treatment. The chain is built from TRBV28 and TRBJ2-7, with 10 nucleotides matching TRBD1. The CDR3 nucleotides read TGTGCCAGTCGAGGTGGACAGGGGGTATTCGACGAGCAGTACTTC. Protein: CASRGGQGVFDEQYF.